The 18 T cell receptor beta chains given below trace back to one sample, sequenced in a study of CDR3 diversity in severe acne. TCRdb itself ran the PCR reads through MiXCR, one entry per CDR3 protein. The sample gives about 84,000 distinct CDR3 sequences, 50% to 65% of which show up once; 14% is in the top ten. Material for sequencing was blood. These receptors were obtained from a male donor in good health, without acne.

This clonotype has a count of ten or more. V is TRBV15 and J is TRBJ1-5; no reliable D call. Germline loops: CDR1 LNHNV, CDR2 YYDKDF (reference sequence). CDR3 length: 13 residues. V lost 4 bases and J lost 10, with 14 bases in between. This CDR3 is CATSINREYPQHF. CDR3 nucleotides: TGTGCCACCAGCATTAACCGGGAGTACCCCCAGCATTTT.

This clonotype has a handful of counts. The DNA of the CDR3 is TGCAGCGTTGACCTCTACCCGTTGGAGACCCAGTACTTC. This translates into CSVDLYPLETQYF. The chain employs TRBV29-1 and TRBJ2-5, with unresolved D. CDR1 SQVTM and CDR2 ANQGSEA come from the germline V gene. The CDR3 is 13 amino acids. The V end lost 3 bases, the J end lost 5 bases, and 13 bases lay between the germline ends.

Remarks on this clonotype: One end of the junction does not line up with germline, which may come from a read error. The rearrangement joins TRBV5-1 to TRBJ2-1; 14 bases are a match to TRBD2. CDR1 and CDR2 (germline): SGHRS, YFSETQ. There are 15 residues in the CDR3. CDR3 sequence reads: CASSSGLAGGREQFF. DNA for the CDR3: TGTGCCAGCAGCTCCGGACTAGCGGGAGGCCGGGAGCAGTTCTTC. Using reference TRBV5-1 and TRBJ2-1 for the parts outside the CDR3, the full variable domain is KAGVTQTPRYLIKTRGQQVTLSCSPISGHRSVSWYQQTPGQGLQFLFEYFSETQRNKGNFPGRFSGRQFSNSRSEMNVSTLELGDSALYLCASSSGLAGGREQFFGPGTRLTVL.

At least ten counts were recorded for this clonotype. The CDR3 here is CATRESPSPRGYTF. CDR3 coding DNA: TGTGCCACCAGAGAATCGCCATCGCCGCGAGGCTACACCTTC. The chain uses TRBV15 and TRBJ1-2; D unresolved. V was pared by 6 bases and J by 8 bases, with 19 bases between. Germline V lookup: CDR1 LNHNV, CDR2 YYDKDF (reference sequence). This CDR3 contains 14 residues.

The chain joins TRBV24-1 to TRBJ1-4, with a possible D match to TRBD1 (6 bases). Looked up from germline, CDR1 is KGHDR and CDR2 is SFDVKD. Deletions cut 9 bases from V and 10 bases from J, with 32 bases between. This CDR3 contains 18 residues. This CDR3 is CATHSINRDTESCGKLFF. In DNA, the CDR3 is TGTGCCACCCATTCAATCAACCGGGACACAGAAAGCTGCGGAAAACTGTTTTTT.

This clonotype occurred many times. The chain uses TRBV28 and TRBJ2-2; D ambiguous. V was clipped by 11 bases and J by 6 bases, with 13 bases between them. The CDR3 loop spans 12 amino acids. Germline V CDR1 and CDR2: MDHEN, SYDVKM. Here the CDR3 reads CALEQPPGELFF. DNA for the CDR3: TGTGCCCTAGAACAACCACCCGGGGAGCTGTTTTTT.

This clonotype was seen ten or more times. The genes are TRBV6-2 or TRBV6-3 and TRBJ2-5; 13 bases are shared with TRBD2. The CDR3 is made up of 18 amino acids. Trimming cost V 5 bases and J 5 bases; bases outside gene matches: 14. Germline lookup yields CDR1 MNHEY and CDR2 SVGEGT. The CDR3 DNA is TGTGCCAGCAGTCTTCGGACTAGCGGGAGATCCGTCGGGGAGACCCAGTACTTC. As protein: CASSLRTSGRSVGETQYF.

Notes on this clonotype: Being one base from a much bigger clone, this may be a read error. The V call is TRBV7-9, the J call TRBJ2-7; perhaps TRBD2 as D (6 bases). V lost 5 bases and J lost 6, with 11 bases in between. Per the germline V gene, CDR1 is SEHNR and CDR2 is FQNEAQ (reference sequence). This CDR3 has 12 residues. The CDR3 is CASSGGMCEQYF. In DNA form, the CDR3 reads TGTGCCAGCAGCGGAGGGATGTGCGAGCAGTACTTC.

V and J are TRBV6-5 and TRBJ1-2; maybe TRBD1 (6 bases). Germline lookup yields CDR1 MNHEY and CDR2 SVGAGI. This CDR3 spans 13 amino acids. Deletions cut 7 bases from V and 7 bases from J, with 16 bases between. The CDR3 nucleotides are TGTGCCAGCACCTCGGGGGGGGGCAGTGGCTACACCTTC. Its translation: CASTSGGGSGYTF.

The V and J genes are TRBV10-3 and TRBJ2-1, with 11 bases identical to TRBD2. V was pared by 6 bases and J by 1 base, with 8 bases of the junction left unmatched. Germline V gene sequence: CDR1 ENHRY, CDR2 SYGVKD. The CDR3 is 17 residues long. The CDR3 loop reads CAISILAGGFSYNEQFF. In nucleotides, the CDR3 is TGTGCCATCAGCATCCTAGCGGGAGGATTTTCCTACAATGAGCAGTTCTTC.

On this clonotype itself: A much larger clone lies one base from this, so it may be a read error. CDR3 region: CATPFGVSGGGYTF. CDR3 nucleotide sequence: TGTGCCACCCCTTTTGGCGTGTCGGGAGGTGGCTACACCTTC. This chain uses TRBV7-9 with TRBJ1-2; the D is unclear. This CDR3 spans 14 amino acids. Germline values: CDR1 SEHNR, CDR2 FQNEAQ (reference sequence). The V end was cut by 10 bases, the J end by 7 bases, with 22 bases between.

The CDR3 region is CSARPGQGLADTGELFF. In nucleotides, the CDR3 is TGCAGTGCCCGACCGGGGCAGGGCCTCGCGGACACCGGGGAGCTGTTTTTT. V usage is TRBV20-1 and J usage is TRBJ2-2; D assignment may be TRBD1 or TRBD2 (5 bases each). Germline CDR1 reads DFQATT; CDR2 reads SNEGSKA (reference sequence). The CDR3 is 17 amino acids. V lost 6 bases and J lost 3, with 23 bases in between.

CDR3 sequence (DNA): TGTGCCAGCAGCCCCTTTAGCGGGACTGAAGCTTTCTTT. It yields the protein CASSPFSGTEAFF. The V and J genes are TRBV7-9 and TRBJ1-1; the D is unclear. The CDR3 is 13 amino acids. CDR1 is SEHNR, CDR2 FQNEAQ, per germline (reference sequence). Trimming removed 5 bases from V and 5 bases from J, with 12 bases in between.

This clonotype was seen only once. Here the CDR3 DNA reads TGTGCCAGCAGCCTCACTGCGGAGGGACAGTATTTT. As protein: CASSLTAEGQYF. This chain links TRBV7-9 with TRBJ2-3; perhaps TRBD2 as D (6 bases). The CDR3 contains 12 residues. CDR1 is SEHNR and CDR2 is FQNEAQ in the germline V gene (reference sequence). V lost 5 bases to trimming and J lost 12 bases, with 15 bases between them.

The table lists this clonotype with a few counts. A read error may account for a junction end that differs from germline. The rearrangement joins TRBV7-7 to TRBJ2-7, with a weak D call TRBD2 (5 bases). The CDR3 is 16 amino acids. Looked up from germline, CDR1 is SSHAT and CDR2 is FNYEAQ (reference sequence). CDR3 bases: TGTGCTAGCAGCTTACGGGCGGGTGGAGGCTTCTACGAGCAGTACTTC. Its translation: CASSLRAGGGFYEQYF.

This clonotype was counted many times. J is TRBJ1-2 and V is TRBV5-5; 9 nucleotides agree with TRBD1. Germline V gene sequence: CDR1 SGHKS, CDR2 YYEKEE (reference sequence). The CDR3 extends over 16 amino acids. Trimming at V came to 1 base and at J to 5 bases, leaving 9 bases not matched to a gene. CDR3 protein: CASSLFLQGQGYGYTF. The CDR3 DNA reads TGTGCCAGCAGCTTGTTTCTCCAAGGACAGGGGTATGGCTACACCTTC.

In this sample, this clonotype turned up many times. A much larger clone differs by one base, so this may be a read error. This chain joins TRBV10-2 and TRBJ2-1, with D perhaps TRBD1 (6 bases). The CDR3 is 14 residues long. Per the germline V gene, CDR1 is WSHSY and CDR2 is SAAADI. CDR3 in DNA: TGCGCCAGCTATGAACAGGGCACCTACAATGGGCAGTTCTTC. It is translated as CASYEQGTYNGQFF.

This clonotype has just one count. The V gene is TRBV20-1, the J gene TRBJ2-7; 8 bases line up with TRBD2. In germline, CDR1 is DFQATT, CDR2 SNEGSKA (reference sequence). The CDR3 is 13 amino acids. In DNA form, the CDR3 reads TGCAGCGCACCTTCGGGGGGGTCCTACGAGCAGTACTTC. Protein sequence: CSAPSGGSYEQYF.